The clone carrying this T cell receptor (beta chain) was counted only a few times. Its antigen remains unknown. This entry comes from a study of T cell repertoires in cytomegalovirus infection. Study context: CMV epitopes that were recently identified and HLA-C-restricted were used alongside well-studied HLA-B-restricted ones. CMV infection plus the matching HLA type was flagged by public TCR beta signatures.

The CDR3 is made up of 13 amino acids. Germline V lookup: CDR1 DFQATT, CDR2 SNEGSKA (reference sequence). Trimming at V came to 2 bases and at J to 1 base, leaving 0 bases not matched to a gene. In TCRdb, the reads were re-called with MiXCR into one record per CDR3 protein. The table has 300,000 to 400,000 distinct CDR3 sequences, about 29% seen once. Findings and caveats of the study: CMV-specific TCR beta clonotypes restricted by HLA-C were the ones dominating the ex vivo response. The cumulative frequency of public TCR beta families distinguished individuals who carried CMV together with the relevant HLA.

The source of this sequence is a human donor in good health (CMV status not recorded). Some clones in this sample may be carry-over from other donors' samples. The source material was cultured PBMCs, sampled from culture after CMV antigen stimulation. V and J are TRBV20-1 and TRBJ1-1, with TRBD1 matching over 8 bases. The CDR3, as DNA: TGCAGTGCTAGAACAGGGGGGAACACTGAAGCTTTCTTT. Protein product: CSARTGGNTEAFF.